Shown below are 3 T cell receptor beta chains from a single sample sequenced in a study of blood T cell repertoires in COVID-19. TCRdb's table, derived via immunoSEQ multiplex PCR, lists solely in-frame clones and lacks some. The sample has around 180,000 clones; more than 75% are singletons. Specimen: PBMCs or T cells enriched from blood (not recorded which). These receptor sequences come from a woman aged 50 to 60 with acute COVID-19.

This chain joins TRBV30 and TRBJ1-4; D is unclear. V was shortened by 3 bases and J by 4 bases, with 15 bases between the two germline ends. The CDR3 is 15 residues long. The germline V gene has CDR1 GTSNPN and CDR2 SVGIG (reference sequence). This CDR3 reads CAWRPSRDSNEKLFF. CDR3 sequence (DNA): TGTGCCTGGAGACCCTCCCGGGATAGTAATGAAAAACTGTTTTTT.

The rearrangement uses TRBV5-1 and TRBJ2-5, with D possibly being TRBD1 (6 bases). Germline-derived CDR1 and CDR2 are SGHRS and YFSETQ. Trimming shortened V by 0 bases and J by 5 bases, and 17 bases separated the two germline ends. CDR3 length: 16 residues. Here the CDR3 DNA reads TGCGCCAGCAGCTTGGCCGTGGGGGCCGGCGGGGAGACCCAGTACTTC. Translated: CASSLAVGAGGETQYF.

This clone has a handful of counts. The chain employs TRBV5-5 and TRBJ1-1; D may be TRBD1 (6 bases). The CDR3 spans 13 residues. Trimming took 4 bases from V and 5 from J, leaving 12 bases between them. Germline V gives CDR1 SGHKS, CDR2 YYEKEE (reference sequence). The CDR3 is CASSQRGGTEAFF. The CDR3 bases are TGTGCCAGCAGCCAGAGGGGGGGTACTGAAGCTTTCTTT.